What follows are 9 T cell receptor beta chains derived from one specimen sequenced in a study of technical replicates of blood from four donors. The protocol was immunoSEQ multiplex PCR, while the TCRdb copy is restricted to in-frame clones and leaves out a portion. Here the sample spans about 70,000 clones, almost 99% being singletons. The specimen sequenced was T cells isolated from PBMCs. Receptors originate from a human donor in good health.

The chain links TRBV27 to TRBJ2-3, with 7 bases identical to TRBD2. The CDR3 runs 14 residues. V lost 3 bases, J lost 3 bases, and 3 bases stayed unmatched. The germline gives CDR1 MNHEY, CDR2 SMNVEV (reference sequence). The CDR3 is CASSFGEGTDTQYF. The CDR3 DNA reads TGTGCCAGCAGTTTTGGGGAGGGTACAGATACGCAGTATTTT.

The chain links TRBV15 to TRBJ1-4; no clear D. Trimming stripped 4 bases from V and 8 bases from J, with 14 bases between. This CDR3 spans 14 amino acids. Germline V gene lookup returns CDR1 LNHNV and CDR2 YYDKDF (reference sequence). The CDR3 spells CATSTRPPEEKLFF. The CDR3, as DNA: TGTGCCACCAGCACGCGGCCACCGGAGGAAAAACTGTTTTTT.

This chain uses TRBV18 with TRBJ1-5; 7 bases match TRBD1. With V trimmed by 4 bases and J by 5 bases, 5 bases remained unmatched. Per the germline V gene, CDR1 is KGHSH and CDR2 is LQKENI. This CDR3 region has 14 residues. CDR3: CASSLQGTDQPQHF. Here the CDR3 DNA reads TGTGCCAGCTCACTGCAGGGGACAGATCAGCCCCAGCATTTT.

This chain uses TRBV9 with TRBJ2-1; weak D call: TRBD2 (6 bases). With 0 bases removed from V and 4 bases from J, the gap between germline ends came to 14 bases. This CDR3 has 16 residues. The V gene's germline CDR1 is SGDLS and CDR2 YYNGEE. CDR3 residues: CASSVVSSGGYNEQFF. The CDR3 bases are TGTGCCAGCAGCGTAGTAAGTAGCGGAGGTTACAATGAGCAGTTCTTC.

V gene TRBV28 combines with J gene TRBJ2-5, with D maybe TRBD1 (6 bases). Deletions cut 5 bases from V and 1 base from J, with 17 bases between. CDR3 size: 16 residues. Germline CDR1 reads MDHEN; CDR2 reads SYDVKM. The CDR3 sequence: CASSPTGIDRQETQYF. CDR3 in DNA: TGTGCCAGCAGTCCAACAGGGATTGACCGCCAAGAGACCCAGTACTTC.

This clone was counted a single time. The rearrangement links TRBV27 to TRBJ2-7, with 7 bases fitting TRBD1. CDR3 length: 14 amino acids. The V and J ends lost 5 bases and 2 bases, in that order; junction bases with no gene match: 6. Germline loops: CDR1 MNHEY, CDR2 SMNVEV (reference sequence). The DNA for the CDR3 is TGTGCCAGCAGTATTGACAGGGTGGCCTACGAGCAGTACTTC. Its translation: CASSIDRVAYEQYF.

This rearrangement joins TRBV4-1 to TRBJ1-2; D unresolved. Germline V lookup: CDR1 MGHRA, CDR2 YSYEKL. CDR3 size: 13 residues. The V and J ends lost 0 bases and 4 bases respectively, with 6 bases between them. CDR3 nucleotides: TGCGCCAGCAGCCAAGAGAGGCTCTATGGCTACACCTTC. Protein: CASSQERLYGYTF.

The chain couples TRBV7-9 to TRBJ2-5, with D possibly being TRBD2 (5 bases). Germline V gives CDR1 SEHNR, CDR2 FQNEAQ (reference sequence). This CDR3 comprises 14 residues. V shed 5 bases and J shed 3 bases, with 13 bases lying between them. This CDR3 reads CASSPRTSKETQYF. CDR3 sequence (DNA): TGTGCCAGCAGCCCCCGCACTAGTAAAGAGACCCAGTACTTC.

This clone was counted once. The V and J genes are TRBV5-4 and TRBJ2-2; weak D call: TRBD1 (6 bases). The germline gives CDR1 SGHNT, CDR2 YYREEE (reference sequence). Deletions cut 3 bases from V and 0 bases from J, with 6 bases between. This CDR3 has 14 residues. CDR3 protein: CASSWTANTGELFF. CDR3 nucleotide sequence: TGTGCCAGCAGCTGGACAGCGAACACCGGGGAGCTGTTTTTT.